A single TCR beta chain is shown here with its context. This sample was taken from a study of CD8 T cells in Susac syndrome. Study as a whole: Patients with Susac syndrome had blood drawn and were at that point therapy-naive, on corticosteroids, or on intravenous immunoglobulin alone.

Negative isolation was applied to CD8+ and CD4+ T cells, and FACS enrichment was applied to TEMRA cells. Random hexamers primed reverse transcription of roughly 0.5 to 1 ug RNA. TCRdb reprocessed the immunoSEQ multiplex PCR reads with MiXCR, giving one entry per CDR3 protein. The sample lists some 240,000 distinct CDR3 sequences; about 96% were seen once. Germline V gene sequence: CDR1 SGHTA, CDR2 FQGTGA. The CDR3 consists of 14 residues. Trimming took off 2 bases at V and 4 bases at J, with 11 bases between the two ends. The chain uses TRBV7-3 and TRBJ1-1; D is perhaps TRBD1 (5 bases). Source material: CD4+ T cells from PBMCs. This TCR came from a human donor with Susac syndrome. The CDR3 DNA follows: TGTGCCAGCAGCTTACAGGGCGGATTCACTGAAGCTTTCTTT. Protein product: CASSLQGGFTEAFF.